This T cell receptor (beta chain) emerged from a study of human T cells and chemical hapten exposure. Germline V gene data show CDR1 as ENHRY and CDR2 as SYGVKD. J lost 5 bases, V lost 10 bases, and 6 bases had no gene match. CDR3 length: 14 residues. Regarding time point: patch test 1, 2 weeks after DPC sensitization. Indicated treatment: therapeutic diphenylcyclopropenone sensitization with weekly scalp DPC. Before extraction, the whole blood was not fractionated, and total RNA was taken from it. One entry per CDR3 protein, called by TCRdb with MiXCR from the RACE reads. The sample has about 340,000 distinct CDR3 sequences; 5.5% to 8% are singletons.

V is TRBV10-3 and J is TRBJ1-6, with 9 nucleotides matching TRBD1. The starting material was whole blood, obtained in connection with sensitization to the hapten diphenylcyclopropenone (DPC). This clonotype was obtained from a woman in her late teens or twenties with alopecia areata. Some clones in this sample may be carry-over from other donors' samples. CDR3 in amino acids: CATRGQGHNSPLHF. CDR3 in DNA: TGTGCCACACGGGGACAGGGACATAATTCACCCCTCCACTTT.